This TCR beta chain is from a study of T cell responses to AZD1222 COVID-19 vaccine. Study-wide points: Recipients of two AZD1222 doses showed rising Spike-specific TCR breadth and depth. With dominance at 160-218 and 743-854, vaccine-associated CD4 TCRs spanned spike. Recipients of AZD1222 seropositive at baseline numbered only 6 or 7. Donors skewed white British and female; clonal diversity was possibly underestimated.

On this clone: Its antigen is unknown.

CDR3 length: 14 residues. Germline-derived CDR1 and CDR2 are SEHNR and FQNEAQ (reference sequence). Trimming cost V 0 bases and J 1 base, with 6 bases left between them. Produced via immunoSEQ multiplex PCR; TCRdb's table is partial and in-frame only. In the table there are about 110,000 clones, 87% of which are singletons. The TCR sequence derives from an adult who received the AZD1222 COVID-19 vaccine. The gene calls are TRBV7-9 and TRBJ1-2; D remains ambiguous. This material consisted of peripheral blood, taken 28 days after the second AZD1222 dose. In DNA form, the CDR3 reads TGTGCCAGCAGCTTAGCGGGCAGTAACTATGGCTACACCTTC. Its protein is CASSLAGSNYGYTF.